The next 7 T cell receptor beta chains were all read from a single sample in a study of tumor and adjacent non-tumor tissue in lung cancer. This sample's RNA came from whole unsorted tissue. This non-tumor lung sample came from over 3 cm beyond the tumor edge. Three rounds of nested PCR, following a modified ARM-PCR protocol, produced the TCRbeta library. TCRdb processed the multiplex PCR reads anew with MiXCR; each CDR3 protein has one entry. This table holds about 90,000 distinct CDR3 sequences, roughly 77% found once. Sequenced sample: distant non-tumor lung tissue. Receptors were obtained from a woman in her 50s with non-small cell lung cancer.

For this clonotype: The junction differs from germline at one of its ends, possibly a read error. The rearrangement joins TRBV6-2 or TRBV6-3 to TRBJ2-1, with 9 bases that match TRBD1. This CDR3 is 13 amino acids long. The germline V gene has CDR1 MNHEY and CDR2 SVGEGT. In DNA form, the CDR3 reads TGTGCCAGCATCATAGCGACAGGGGGTGAGCGGTTCTTC. Its translation is CASIIATGGERFF.

Comments on this clonotype: Lacking the conserved final phenylalanine or tryptophan, this CDR3 likely reflects a read error. The CDR3 DNA reads as TGTGCCAGCAGTTACTCCCCTGATTCCTACGAGCAGTACCTC. It specifies CASSYSPDSYEQYL. The chain links TRBV6-2 or TRBV6-3 to TRBJ2-7; D is uncertain. This CDR3 is 14 amino acids long. V gave up 0 bases and J gave up 1 base, with 7 bases separating them. CDR1 MNHEY and CDR2 SVGEGT come from the germline V gene.

The genes are TRBV12-3 or TRBV12-4 and TRBJ2-7, with 8 nucleotides matching TRBD2. The CDR3 covers 14 residues. The V segment lost 0 bases and the J segment 7 bases; nucleotides outside the gene matches: 5. CDR3 nucleotide sequence: TGTGCCAGCAGTTTAGCCGGGAGGGAGTTAGAGCAGTACTTC. Its protein is CASSLAGRELEQYF.

This clonotype has ten or more counts. The V and J genes are TRBV28 and TRBJ2-7, with D uncertain. V lost 7 bases and J 7 bases, leaving 14 bases between the germline ends. The CDR3 contains 12 residues. The germline V gene has CDR1 MDHEN and CDR2 SYDVKM. CDR3 coding DNA: TGTGCCAGCAACCGGGCCTCGAGAGAGCAGTACTTC. This codes for CASNRASREQYF.

Details on this clonotype: This may stem from a read error, because a much larger clone lies one nucleotide away. V is TRBV7-9 and J is TRBJ2-7; 8 bases are a match to TRBD1. Germline V gene lookup returns CDR1 SEHNR and CDR2 FQNEAQ (reference sequence). This CDR3 region has 16 residues. CDR3 DNA: TGTGCCAGCAACTTAACTACAGGGGGATACTCCTACGAGCAGTACTTC. Its translation: CASNLTTGGYSYEQYF. Based on the CDR3 plus reference TRBV7-9 and TRBJ2-7, the full variable domain is DTGVSQNPRHKITKRGQNVTFRCDPISEHNRLYWYRQTLGQGPEFLTYFQNEAQLEKSRLLSDRFSAERPKGSFSTLEIQRTEQGDSAMYLCASNLTTGGYSYEQYFGPGTRLTVT.

On this clonotype: An end of the junction differs from the germline gene, which may be a read error. The chain couples TRBV11-1 to TRBJ2-5, with D maybe TRBD2 (6 bases). CDR1 is SGHAT and CDR2 is FQDESV in the germline V gene (reference sequence). CDR3 length: 14 amino acids. The CDR3 loop reads CTNSPGEGVETQYF. CDR3 nucleotide sequence: TGTACCAACAGCCCGGGAGAGGGCGTAGAGACCCAATACTTC.

In regard to this clonotype: Sequence at one end of the junction differs from germline and may be a read error. The CDR3 bases are TGTGCCAGCAGTGAAGCAGGGATCAATCAGCTCCAGCATTTT. Protein sequence: CASSEAGINQLQHF. The V gene is TRBV6-1, the J gene TRBJ1-5; no definite D call. Germline CDR1 MNHNS, CDR2 SASEGT. The CDR3 length is 14 residues.